This T cell receptor (beta chain) was recovered during a study of T cell responses to AZD1222 COVID-19 vaccine. General study points: Baseline seropositivity characterized only a handful of AZD1222 recipients. A rise in Spike-specific TCR breadth and depth followed two AZD1222 doses. Variant regions that are unmutated are reportedly the target of nearly half of spike-specific TCRs.

Sequenced by immunoSEQ multiplex PCR; TCRdb stores in-frame clones only, minus some. The table has roughly 98,000 clones, approximately 84% seen once; the top ten hold 13% to 15%. In the case of this clone: Antigen specificity is unknown.

The CDR3 is 15 residues long. V shed 7 bases and J 1 base; nucleotides not matched to a gene: 6. The germline V gene has CDR1 LNHDA and CDR2 SQIVND (reference sequence). Second-dose timings of about 4 or about 12 weeks were pooled. This receptor was obtained from an adult who received the AZD1222 COVID-19 vaccine. Sample: peripheral blood, taken 28 days after the second AZD1222 dose. The chain carries TRBV19 and TRBJ1-1, with 10 bases identical to TRBD1. CDR3 protein: CASNRDRGGNTEAFF. The CDR3 bases are TGTGCCAGTAACCGGGACAGGGGTGGGAACACTGAAGCTTTCTTT.